The 32 T cell receptor beta chains in this list originate from one sample, sequenced in a study of T cell changes during pregnancy in multiple sclerosis. TCRdb's copy holds only in-frame clones and misses some; the assay was immunoSEQ multiplex PCR. This sample has around 65,000 clones, with around nine tenths found just once. The sample here was peripheral blood, taken in the third trimester of pregnancy. The receptors stem from a female donor in good health, enrolled as a control in a pregnancy study.

This sequence joins TRBV4-3 and TRBJ1-4; 10 nucleotides match TRBD1. In germline, CDR1 is LGHNA, CDR2 YSLEER. The CDR3 is made up of 15 amino acids. J was trimmed by 6 bases and V by 4 bases; bases with no gene match: 5. Written as DNA, the CDR3 is TGCGCCAGCAGCCGACCGACAGGGGGCGATGAAAAACTGTTTTTT. Amino acid sequence: CASSRPTGGDEKLFF.

This sequence joins TRBV19 and TRBJ2-6; D is possibly TRBD1 (5 bases). This CDR3 has 16 residues. The V end was cut by 2 bases, the J end by 0 bases, with 8 bases between. The V gene's germline CDR1 is LNHDA and CDR2 SQIVND (reference sequence). Here the CDR3 DNA reads TGTGCCAGTAGTATAAAGGGGCGCTCTGGGGCCAACGTCCTGACTTTC. Translating gives CASSIKGRSGANVLTF.

V gene TRBV5-4 combines with J gene TRBJ1-2; 9 bases line up with TRBD1. The length of the CDR3 is 14 residues. V shed 4 bases, J shed 4 bases, and the junction held 5 bases outside the gene matches. Germline V gene sequence: CDR1 SGHNT, CDR2 YYREEE (reference sequence). For the CDR3, the DNA is TGTGCCAGCAGCCCGGGACAGGGCCCCTATGGCTACACCTTC. It yields the protein CASSPGQGPYGYTF.

The chain joins TRBV5-1 to TRBJ2-7; D possibly corresponds to TRBD2 (6 bases). The V gene lost 4 bases and the J gene lost 5 bases, with 13 bases spanning the gap. Germline-derived CDR1 and CDR2 are SGHRS and YFSETQ. The CDR3 length is 13 residues. This CDR3 is CASSGGMSHEQYF. Here the CDR3 DNA reads TGCGCCAGCAGCGGAGGGATGAGTCACGAGCAGTACTTC.

The rearrangement links TRBV5-1 to TRBJ1-3; D gene uncertain. The V gene lost 0 bases and the J gene lost 0 bases, with 7 bases spanning the gap. CDR3 size: 15 residues. The germline gives CDR1 SGHRS, CDR2 YFSETQ. The DNA of the CDR3 is TGCGCCAGCAGCTTGGGGGCAGCCTCTGGAAACACCATATATTTT. This translates into CASSLGAASGNTIYF.

This clone was seen only a few times. The chain joins TRBV19 to TRBJ1-6; perhaps TRBD1 as D (6 bases). V was cut by 6 bases and J by 7 bases, with 16 bases left in between. CDR3 length equals 15 residues. Germline V CDR1 and CDR2: LNHDA, SQIVND (reference sequence). The CDR3 DNA follows: TGTGCCAGTAGCACTACAGGGAGAAACAATTCACCCCTCCACTTT. Its translation: CASSTTGRNNSPLHF. Using reference TRBV19 and TRBJ1-6 for the parts outside the CDR3, the full variable domain is DGGITQSPKYLFRKEGQNVTLSCEQNLNHDAMYWYRQDPGQGLRLIYYSQIVNDFQKGDIAEGYSVSREKKESFPLTVTSAQKNPTAFYLCASSTTGRNNSPLHFGNGTRLTVT.

This sequence joins TRBV4-3 and TRBJ2-1; 8 nucleotides align to TRBD2. J gave up 4 bases and V 1 base, and 6 bases lay outside the gene matches. Germline loops: CDR1 LGHNA, CDR2 YSLEER. This CDR3 comprises 16 residues. Here the CDR3 reads CASSQAHGGVYNEQFF. DNA for the CDR3: TGCGCCAGCAGCCAAGCCCACGGGGGGGTTTACAATGAGCAGTTCTTC.

This clone was seen a handful of times. J is TRBJ1-1 and V is TRBV29-1; D is unclear. Trimming pared 7 bases from V and 6 bases from J, leaving 12 bases between. Germline V CDR1 and CDR2: SQVTM, ANQGSEA. The CDR3 totals 11 residues. CDR3 loop: CSGEEGAEAFF. CDR3 DNA: TGCAGCGGGGAGGAGGGAGCTGAAGCTTTCTTT.

The CDR3 DNA is TGTGCCAGCAGCTTCGAGACTAGCGGGGACACAGATACGCAGTATTTT. This codes for CASSFETSGDTDTQYF. The J gene is TRBJ2-3, the V gene TRBV13; 11 bases line up with TRBD2. CDR3 length: 16 residues. Germline CDR1 reads PRHDT; CDR2 reads FYEKMQ (reference sequence). Trimming removed 3 bases from V and 2 bases from J; junction bases left unmatched: 4.

This chain connects TRBV6-5 to TRBJ2-1; 9 nucleotides agree with TRBD1. The germline V gene encodes CDR1 MNHEY and CDR2 SVGAGI. This CDR3 has 15 residues. Trimming cost V 6 bases and J 7 bases; bases outside gene matches: 10. The CDR3 coding sequence is TGTGCCAGCAGGACTACCGGGACAGGGATTAATGAGCAGTTCTTC. Its translation is CASRTTGTGINEQFF.

This clone was picked up a small number of times. The chain is built from TRBV29-1 and TRBJ1-2; 9 bases line up with TRBD1. J gave up 4 bases and V 3 bases, and 3 bases lay outside the gene matches. The CDR3 is made up of 13 amino acids. Per germline, CDR1 SQVTM and CDR2 ANQGSEA. The CDR3 nucleotides are TGCAGCGTTGAGGGGACAGGGCTCTATGGCTACACCTTC. This translates into CSVEGTGLYGYTF.

The J gene is TRBJ1-2, the V gene TRBV19; 7 positions agree with TRBD1. The CDR3 has 18 amino acids. After removal of 1 base from V and 5 bases from J, the junction contained 16 bases not matched to a gene. Germline V gene lookup returns CDR1 LNHDA and CDR2 SQIVND (reference sequence). CDR3 DNA sequence: TGTGCCAGTAGTATAGTCTTCCTTGGGACAGCCGGGGATTATGGCTACACCTTC. Protein: CASSIVFLGTAGDYGYTF.

The chain links TRBV7-9 to TRBJ1-5, with D perhaps matching TRBD1 (5 bases). CDR1 is SEHNR, CDR2 FQNEAQ, per germline (reference sequence). The CDR3 totals 15 residues. V lost 5 bases and J lost 9, with 20 bases in between. The CDR3 DNA reads as TGTGCCAGCAGCCCGACCGGGACTCAAGATGCGCCCCAGCATTTT. This codes for CASSPTGTQDAPQHF.

The chain uses TRBV19 and TRBJ1-5, with D tentatively TRBD1 (5 bases). The CDR3 is 17 residues long. V was cut by 5 bases and J by 0 bases, with 17 bases left in between. Per the germline V gene, CDR1 is LNHDA and CDR2 is SQIVND (reference sequence). CDR3 in amino acids: CASSEQATFYSNQPQHF. In DNA form, the CDR3 reads TGTGCCAGTAGTGAACAGGCCACCTTCTATAGCAATCAGCCCCAGCATTTT.

V and J are TRBV7-2 and TRBJ2-7; a weak D match, TRBD2 (7 bases). Germline V CDR1 and CDR2: SGHTA, FQGNSA. The CDR3 runs 15 residues. V shed 4 bases and J shed 5 bases, with 18 bases lying between them. For the CDR3, the DNA is TGTGCCAGCAGCTCCCGAGGGGGGGGCATCGACGAGCAGTACTTC. It codes for CASSSRGGGIDEQYF.

The J gene is TRBJ1-2, the V gene TRBV10-3, with unresolved D. The CDR3 totals 13 residues. The ends were cut back, 0 bases at V and 4 bases at J, with 6 bases in the middle. The germline V gene has CDR1 ENHRY and CDR2 SYGVKD. DNA of the CDR3: TGTGCCATCAGTGAGTCGGCCATCTATGGCTACACCTTC. Residues: CAISESAIYGYTF.

CDR3 amino acids: CASSLARGQGVISGANVLTF. For the CDR3, the DNA is TGTGCCAGCAGCTTGGCTAGGGGACAGGGGGTAATCTCTGGGGCCAACGTCCTGACTTTC. The rearrangement uses TRBV5-8 and TRBJ2-6, with 11 bases identical to TRBD1. CDR1 is SGHTS and CDR2 is YDEGEE in the germline V gene. V lost 0 bases and J lost 0; bases outside the gene matches: 8. This CDR3 comprises 20 residues.

This chain joins TRBV4-1 and TRBJ1-5, with TRBD1 matching 8 bases. Germline CDR1 is MGHRA and CDR2 is YSYEKL. The V gene end was trimmed by 1 base and the J gene end by 6 bases; junction bases not matched to a gene: 5. This CDR3 has 15 residues. The CDR3 DNA follows: TGCGCCAGCAGCCAAGGTGGGCAGGGGGCTCAGCCCCAGCATTTT. Encoded protein: CASSQGGQGAQPQHF.

This clone was recorded only once. The chain uses TRBV2 and TRBJ1-1; D remains ambiguous. The V gene lost 7 bases and the J gene lost 0 bases, with 9 bases spanning the gap. CDR3 length equals 13 residues. Germline CDR1 and CDR2: SNHLY and FYNNEI. CDR3 sequence (DNA): TGTGCCAGCACCGTCGGGGTGAACACTGAAGCTTTCTTT. It encodes CASTVGVNTEAFF.

The gene calls are TRBV28 and TRBJ2-7; TRBD2 is a possible D gene (5 bases). Germline V gene lookup returns CDR1 MDHEN and CDR2 SYDVKM. The ends were cut back, 6 bases at V and 2 bases at J, with 14 bases in the middle. This CDR3 has 14 residues. CDR3 residues: CASRPGRRAYEQYF. CDR3 nucleotides: TGTGCCAGCAGGCCGGGGAGAAGGGCCTACGAGCAGTACTTC. The full variable domain, completed using reference TRBV28 and TRBJ2-7, is DVKVTQSSRYLVKRTGEKVFLECVQDMDHENMFWYRQDPGLGLRLIYFSYDVKMKEKGDIPEGYSVSREKKERFSLILESASTNQTSMYLCASRPGRRAYEQYFGPGTRLTVT.

This clone appeared once. The rearrangement joins TRBV5-6 to TRBJ2-3; 8 bases are shared with TRBD1. In germline, CDR1 is SGHDT, CDR2 YYEEEE. The CDR3 loop spans 15 amino acids. Trimming removed 0 bases from V and 1 base from J; junction bases left unmatched: 1. As DNA, the CDR3 is TGTGCCAGCAGCTTGGTGGGACAGGGCACAGATACGCAGTATTTT. Translating it yields CASSLVGQGTDTQYF.

This chain links TRBV28 with TRBJ2-5, with a weak D call TRBD1 (6 bases). Trimming removed 6 bases from V and 1 base from J, with 15 bases in between. Germline V CDR1 and CDR2: MDHEN, SYDVKM. This CDR3 has 15 residues. As DNA, the CDR3 is TGTGCCAGCAGCACCCCCAGGGGTTTCCAAGAGACCCAGTACTTC. Protein product: CASSTPRGFQETQYF.

The rearrangement links TRBV6-6 to TRBJ1-1; D is possibly TRBD1 (6 bases). V lost 2 bases to trimming and J lost 8 bases, with 15 bases between them. CDR1 MNHNY and CDR2 SVGAGI come from the germline V gene (reference sequence). The CDR3 has 14 residues. CDR3 sequence reads: CASSYPGTKSEAFF. The CDR3 DNA reads TGTGCCAGCAGTTACCCCGGGACAAAATCCGAAGCTTTCTTT.

The chain joins TRBV5-4 to TRBJ1-6; possible D gene TRBD1, 6 bases. This CDR3 has 18 amino acids. In germline, CDR1 is SGHNT, CDR2 YYREEE (reference sequence). V was pared by 3 bases and J by 0 bases, with 16 bases between. The CDR3 DNA reads TGTGCCAGCAGCTCCCAGACAGGTGCTAGCTCCTATAATTCACCCCTCCACTTT. Protein sequence: CASSSQTGASSYNSPLHF. Using reference TRBV5-4 and TRBJ1-6 for the parts outside the CDR3, the full variable domain is ETGVTQSPTHLIKTRGQQVTLRCSSQSGHNTVSWYQQALGQGPQFIFQYYREEENGRGNFPPRFSGLQFPNYSSELNVNALELDDSALYLCASSSQTGASSYNSPLHFGNGTRLTVT.

This rearrangement joins TRBV7-2 to TRBJ1-6; TRBD1 agrees at 7 bases. J lost 0 bases, V lost 4 bases, and 9 bases had no gene match. This CDR3 comprises 18 residues. The germline V gene has CDR1 SGHTA and CDR2 FQGNSA. The CDR3 is CASSSLVGQSSYNSPLHF. The CDR3 region has the DNA TGTGCCAGCAGCTCACTAGTGGGACAGAGCTCCTATAATTCACCCCTCCACTTT.

The V and J genes are TRBV28 and TRBJ2-1; 8 bases map to TRBD1. CDR1 and CDR2 from the germline V gene are MDHEN and SYDVKM. CDR3 size: 14 residues. The V segment lost 6 bases and the J segment 9 bases; nucleotides outside the gene matches: 10. As DNA, the CDR3 is TGTGCCAGCAGCGAGGGACAGGTTAAGGGTGAGCAGTTCTTC. Protein product: CASSEGQVKGEQFF. The full variable domain, with the rest looked up from reference TRBV28 and TRBJ2-1, is DVKVTQSSRYLVKRTGEKVFLECVQDMDHENMFWYRQDPGLGLRLIYFSYDVKMKEKGDIPEGYSVSREKKERFSLILESASTNQTSMYLCASSEGQVKGEQFFGPGTRLTVL.

The V and J genes are TRBV18 and TRBJ2-1, with 9 bases identical to TRBD1. The trim removed 6 bases at V and 5 bases at J, leaving 5 bases unmatched. This CDR3 is 14 amino acids long. CDR1 is KGHSH and CDR2 is LQKENI in the germline V gene. The CDR3 here is CASSRQGGDNEQFF. CDR3 coding DNA: TGTGCCAGCTCGAGACAGGGGGGGGACAATGAGCAGTTCTTC.

The chain is built from TRBV7-2 and TRBJ2-5; 9 positions agree with TRBD2. The CDR3 spans 14 residues. The germline V gene has CDR1 SGHTA and CDR2 FQGNSA. V gave up 3 bases and J gave up 1 base; unmatched junction bases: 0. Here the CDR3 reads CASSLTSGQETQYF. Written as DNA, the CDR3 is TGTGCCAGCAGCTTGACTAGCGGCCAAGAGACCCAGTACTTC.

The chain employs TRBV5-8 and TRBJ2-6, with TRBD1 identical over 7 bases. Germline V gives CDR1 SGHTS, CDR2 YDEGEE. The trim removed 4 bases at V and 1 base at J, leaving 8 bases unmatched. CDR3 length: 17 amino acids. The CDR3: CASSQDRKASGANVLTF. DNA of the CDR3: TGTGCCAGCAGCCAGGACAGGAAAGCGTCTGGGGCCAACGTCCTGACTTTC.

This chain links TRBV20-1 with TRBJ2-3; possibly TRBD1 for D (5 bases). Trimming removed 4 bases at V and 7 bases at J, with 9 bases between. Germline assignment: CDR1 DFQATT and CDR2 SNEGSKA (reference sequence). The CDR3 totals 11 residues. Here the CDR3 reads CSATSGHTQYF. CDR3 nucleotide sequence: TGCAGTGCTACTTCAGGGCATACGCAGTATTTT.

The chain couples TRBV7-8 to TRBJ2-6; no firm D call. The V end was cut by 1 base, the J end by 1 base, with 8 bases between. The germline gives CDR1 SGHVS, CDR2 FQNEAQ. The CDR3 has 16 amino acids. CDR3: CASSLDETSGANVLTF. The CDR3 DNA reads as TGTGCCAGCAGCTTAGACGAGACTTCTGGGGCCAACGTCCTGACTTTC.

This chain links TRBV6-6 with TRBJ2-7; 9 nucleotides align to TRBD1. The CDR3 consists of 15 residues. Germline CDR1 reads MNHNY; CDR2 reads SVGAGI (reference sequence). The junction had 10 bases not matched to a gene; V was cut back by 6 bases and J by 4 bases. Here the CDR3 DNA reads TGTGCCAGCAGCCGCCTGGACAGGGGAGGGTACGAGCAGTACTTC. It encodes CASSRLDRGGYEQYF.